This TCR beta chain was found in a study of shared T cell receptors in the human thymus. Clones were read by immunoSEQ multiplex PCR, and TCRdb kept only the in-frame ones, dropping some. The sample records roughly 410,000 clones, approximately 95% being singletons. This TCR derives from a human donor. The sequenced sample consisted of thymocytes.

In nucleotides, the CDR3 is TGTGCCAGCAGCCTGACAGGGGGCATCCTCTACGAGCAGTACTTC. Translation gives CASSLTGGILYEQYF. The chain is built from TRBV27 and TRBJ2-7, with 10 bases that match TRBD1. The junction had 8 bases not matched to a gene; V was cut back by 6 bases and J by 3 bases. Germline V CDR1 and CDR2: MNHEY, SMNVEV (reference sequence). The CDR3 length is 15 residues.